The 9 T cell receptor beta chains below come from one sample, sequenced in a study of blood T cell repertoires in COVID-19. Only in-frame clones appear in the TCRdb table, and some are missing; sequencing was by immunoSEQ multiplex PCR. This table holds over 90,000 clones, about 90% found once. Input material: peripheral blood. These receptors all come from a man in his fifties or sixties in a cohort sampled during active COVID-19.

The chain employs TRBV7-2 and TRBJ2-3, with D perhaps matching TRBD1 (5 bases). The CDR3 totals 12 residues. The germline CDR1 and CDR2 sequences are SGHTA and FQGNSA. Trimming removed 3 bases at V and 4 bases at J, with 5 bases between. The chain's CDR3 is CASSFRADTQYF. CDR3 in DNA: TGTGCCAGCAGCTTCAGGGCAGATACGCAGTATTTT.

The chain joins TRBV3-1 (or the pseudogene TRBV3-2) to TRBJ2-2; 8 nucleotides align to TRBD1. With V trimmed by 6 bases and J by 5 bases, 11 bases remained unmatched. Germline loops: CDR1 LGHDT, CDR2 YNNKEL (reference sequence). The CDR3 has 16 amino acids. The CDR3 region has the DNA TGTGCCAGCAGACCTCCAGGGGGCGGGCGAACCGGGGAGCTGTTTTTT. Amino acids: CASRPPGGGRTGELFF.

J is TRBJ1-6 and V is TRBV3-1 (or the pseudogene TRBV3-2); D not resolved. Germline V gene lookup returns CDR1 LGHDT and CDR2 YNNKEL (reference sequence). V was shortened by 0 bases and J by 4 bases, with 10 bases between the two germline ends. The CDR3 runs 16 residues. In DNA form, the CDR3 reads TGTGCCAGCAGCCAAGAGGCGGCAGTTTATAATTCACCCCTCCACTTT. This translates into CASSQEAAVYNSPLHF.

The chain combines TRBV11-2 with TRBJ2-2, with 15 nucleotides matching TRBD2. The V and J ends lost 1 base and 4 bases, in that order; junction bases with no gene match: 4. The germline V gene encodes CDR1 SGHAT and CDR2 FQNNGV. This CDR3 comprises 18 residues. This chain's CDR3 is CASSLAGLAGGFTGELFF. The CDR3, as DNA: TGTGCCAGCAGCTTAGCGGGACTAGCGGGGGGTTTCACCGGGGAGCTGTTTTTT. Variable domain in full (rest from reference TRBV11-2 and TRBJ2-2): EAGVAQSPRYKIIEKRQSVAFWCNPISGHATLYWYQQILGQGPKLLIQFQNNGVVDDSQLPKDRFSAERLKGVDSTLKIQPAKLEDSAVYLCASSLAGLAGGFTGELFFGEGSRLTVL.

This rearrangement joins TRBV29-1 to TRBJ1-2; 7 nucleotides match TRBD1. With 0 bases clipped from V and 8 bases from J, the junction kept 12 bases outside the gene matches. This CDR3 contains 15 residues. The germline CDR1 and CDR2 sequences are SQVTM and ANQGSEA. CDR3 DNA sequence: TGCAGCGTTGAAGATAAGGGAACAGGGGTCTGGGGCTACACCTTC. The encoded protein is CSVEDKGTGVWGYTF.

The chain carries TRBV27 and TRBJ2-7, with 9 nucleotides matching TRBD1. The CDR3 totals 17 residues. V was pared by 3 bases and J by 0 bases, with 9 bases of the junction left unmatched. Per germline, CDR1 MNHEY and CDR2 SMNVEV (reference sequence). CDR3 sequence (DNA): TGTGCCAGCAGTTTCCGATCCCTGACAGGGGGCTCCTACGAGCAGTACTTC. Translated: CASSFRSLTGGSYEQYF.

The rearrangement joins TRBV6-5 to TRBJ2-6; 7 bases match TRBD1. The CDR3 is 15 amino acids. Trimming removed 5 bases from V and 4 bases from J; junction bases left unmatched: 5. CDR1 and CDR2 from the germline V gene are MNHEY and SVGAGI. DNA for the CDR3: TGTGCCAGCAGTCAAACAGGGGTGGGGGCCAACGTCCTGACTTTC. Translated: CASSQTGVGANVLTF.

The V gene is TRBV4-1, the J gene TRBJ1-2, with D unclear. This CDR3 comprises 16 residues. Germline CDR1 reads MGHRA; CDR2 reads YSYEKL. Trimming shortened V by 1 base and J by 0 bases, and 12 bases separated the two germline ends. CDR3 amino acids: CASSQVIDVANYGYTF. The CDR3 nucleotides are TGCGCCAGCAGCCAAGTGATAGATGTCGCTAACTATGGCTACACCTTC.

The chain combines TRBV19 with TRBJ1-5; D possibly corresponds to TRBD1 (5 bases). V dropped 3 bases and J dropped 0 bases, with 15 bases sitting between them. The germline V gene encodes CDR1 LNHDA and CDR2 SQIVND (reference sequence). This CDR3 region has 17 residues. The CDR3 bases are TGTGCCAGTAGTATTCGCCCAGGGAAGTTTAGCAATCAGCCCCAGCATTTT. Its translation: CASSIRPGKFSNQPQHF.